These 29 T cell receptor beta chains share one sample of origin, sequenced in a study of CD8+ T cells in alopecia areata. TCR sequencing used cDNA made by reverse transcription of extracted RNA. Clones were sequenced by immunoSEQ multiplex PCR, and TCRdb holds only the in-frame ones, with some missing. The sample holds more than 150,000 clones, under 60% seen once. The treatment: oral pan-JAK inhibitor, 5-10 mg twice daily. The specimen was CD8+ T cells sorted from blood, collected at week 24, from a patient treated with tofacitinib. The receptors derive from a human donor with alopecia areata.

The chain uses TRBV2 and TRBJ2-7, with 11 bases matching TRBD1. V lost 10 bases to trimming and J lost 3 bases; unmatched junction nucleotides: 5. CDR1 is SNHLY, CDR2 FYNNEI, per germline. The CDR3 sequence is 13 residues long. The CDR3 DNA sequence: TGTGCCAACTGGGGGACAGGGGGCTACGAGCAGTACTTC. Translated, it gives CANWGTGGYEQYF.

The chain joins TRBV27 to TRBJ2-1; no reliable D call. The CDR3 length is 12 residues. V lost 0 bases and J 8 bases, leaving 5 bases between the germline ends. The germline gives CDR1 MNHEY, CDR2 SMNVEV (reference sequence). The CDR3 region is CASSLSGYEQFF. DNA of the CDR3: TGTGCCAGCAGTTTATCCGGCTATGAGCAGTTCTTC.

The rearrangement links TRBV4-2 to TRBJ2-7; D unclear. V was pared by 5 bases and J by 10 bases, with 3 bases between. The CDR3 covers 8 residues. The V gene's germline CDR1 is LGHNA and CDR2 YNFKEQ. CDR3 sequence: CASSYQYF. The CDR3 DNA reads TGTGCCAGCAGCTATCAGTACTTC.

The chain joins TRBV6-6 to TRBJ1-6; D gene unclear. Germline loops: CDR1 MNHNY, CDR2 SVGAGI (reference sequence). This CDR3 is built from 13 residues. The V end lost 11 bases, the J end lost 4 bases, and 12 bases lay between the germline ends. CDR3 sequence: CAGSEKYNSPLHF. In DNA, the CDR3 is TGTGCCGGATCAGAGAAATATAATTCACCCCTCCACTTT.

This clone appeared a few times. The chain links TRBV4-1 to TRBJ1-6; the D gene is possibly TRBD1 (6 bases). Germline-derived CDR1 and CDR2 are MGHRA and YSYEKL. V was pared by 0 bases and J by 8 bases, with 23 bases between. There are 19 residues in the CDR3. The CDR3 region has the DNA TGCGCCAGCAGCCAAGAACTAGGTGTCCCCTACAGGGATGATTCACCCCTCCACTTT. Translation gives CASSQELGVPYRDDSPLHF.

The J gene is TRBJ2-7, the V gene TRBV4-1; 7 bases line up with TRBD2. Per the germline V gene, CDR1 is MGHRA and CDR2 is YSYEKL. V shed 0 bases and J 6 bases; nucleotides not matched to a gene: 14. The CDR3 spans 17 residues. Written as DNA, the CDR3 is TGCGCCAGCAGCCAAGAGGGCCCCGGGACCTCGGGGGGCGAGCAGTACTTC. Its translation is CASSQEGPGTSGGEQYF.

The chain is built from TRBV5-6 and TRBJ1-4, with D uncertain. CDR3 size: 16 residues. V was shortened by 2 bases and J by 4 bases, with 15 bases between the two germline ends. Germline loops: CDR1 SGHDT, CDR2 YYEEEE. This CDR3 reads CASSFGQGPINEKLFF. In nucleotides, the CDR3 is TGTGCCAGCAGCTTCGGTCAAGGGCCGATTAATGAAAAACTGTTTTTT.

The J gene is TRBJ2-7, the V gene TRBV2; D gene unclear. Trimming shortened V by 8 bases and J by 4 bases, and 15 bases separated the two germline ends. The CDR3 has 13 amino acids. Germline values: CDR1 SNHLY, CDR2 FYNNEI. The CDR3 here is CASGSGDIYEQYF. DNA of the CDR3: TGTGCCAGCGGGTCAGGAGATATATACGAGCAGTACTTC.

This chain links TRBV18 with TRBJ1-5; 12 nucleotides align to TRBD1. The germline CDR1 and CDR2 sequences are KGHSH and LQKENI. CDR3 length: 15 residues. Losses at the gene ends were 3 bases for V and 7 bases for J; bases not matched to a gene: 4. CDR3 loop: CASSPGQGAGQPQHF. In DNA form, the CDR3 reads TGTGCCAGCTCACCGGGACAGGGGGCAGGACAGCCCCAGCATTTT.

The CDR3, as DNA: TGTGCCAGCAGCTTAATCTTACGGGACGCCTATGGCTACACCTTC. Its protein product is CASSLILRDAYGYTF. The chain employs TRBV7-2 and TRBJ1-2; D is possibly TRBD1 (5 bases). V shed 2 bases and J shed 4 bases, with 14 bases lying between them. CDR3 length: 15 residues. Germline V CDR1 and CDR2: SGHTA, FQGNSA.

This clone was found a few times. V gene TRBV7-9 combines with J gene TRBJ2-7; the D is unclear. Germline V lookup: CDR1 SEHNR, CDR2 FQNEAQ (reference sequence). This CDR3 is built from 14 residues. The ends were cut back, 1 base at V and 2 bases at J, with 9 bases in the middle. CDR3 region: CASSLGKGPYEQYF. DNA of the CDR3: TGTGCCAGCAGCTTAGGAAAGGGTCCCTACGAGCAGTACTTC.

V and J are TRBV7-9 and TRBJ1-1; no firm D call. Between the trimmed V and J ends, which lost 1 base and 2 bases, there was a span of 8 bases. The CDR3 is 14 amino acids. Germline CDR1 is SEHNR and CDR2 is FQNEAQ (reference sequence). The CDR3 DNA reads TGTGCCAGCAGCTTAGAGGGTTACAACACTGAAGCTTTCTTT. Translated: CASSLEGYNTEAFF.

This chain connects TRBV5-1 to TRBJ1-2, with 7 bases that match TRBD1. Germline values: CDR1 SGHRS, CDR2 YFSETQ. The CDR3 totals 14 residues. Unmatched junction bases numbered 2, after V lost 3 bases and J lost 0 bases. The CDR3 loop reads CASSWTGANYGYTF. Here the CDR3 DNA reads TGCGCCAGCAGCTGGACAGGAGCTAACTATGGCTACACCTTC. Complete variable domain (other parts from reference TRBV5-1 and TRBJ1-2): KAGVTQTPRYLIKTRGQQVTLSCSPISGHRSVSWYQQTPGQGLQFLFEYFSETQRNKGNFPGRFSGRQFSNSRSEMNVSTLELGDSALYLCASSWTGANYGYTFGSGTRLTVV.

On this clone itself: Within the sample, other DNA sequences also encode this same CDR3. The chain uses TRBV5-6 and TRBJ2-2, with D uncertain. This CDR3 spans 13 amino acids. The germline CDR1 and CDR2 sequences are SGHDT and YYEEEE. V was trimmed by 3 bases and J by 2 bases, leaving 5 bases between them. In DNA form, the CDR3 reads TGTGCCAGCAGCTCCGGTAACACCGGGGAGCTGTTTTTT. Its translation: CASSSGNTGELFF.

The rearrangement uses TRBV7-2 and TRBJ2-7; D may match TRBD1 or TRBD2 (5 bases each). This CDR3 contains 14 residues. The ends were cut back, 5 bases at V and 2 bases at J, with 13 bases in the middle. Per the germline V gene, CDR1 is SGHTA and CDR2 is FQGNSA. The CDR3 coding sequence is TGTGCCAGCAGCCTCGGGACCGCCACCTACGAGCAGTACTTC. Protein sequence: CASSLGTATYEQYF.

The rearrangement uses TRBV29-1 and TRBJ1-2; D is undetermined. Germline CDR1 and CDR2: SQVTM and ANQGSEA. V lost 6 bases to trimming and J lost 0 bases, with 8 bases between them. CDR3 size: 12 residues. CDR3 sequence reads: CSVAGPNYGYTF. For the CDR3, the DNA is TGCAGCGTAGCAGGACCTAACTATGGCTACACCTTC.

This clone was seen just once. This CDR3 reads CASSVAPEDYGGYTF. The DNA of the CDR3 is TGTGCCAGCAGCGTAGCTCCTGAGGATTATGGGGGCTACACCTTC. This chain joins TRBV9 and TRBJ1-2, with D hard to call. Per germline, CDR1 SGDLS and CDR2 YYNGEE. This CDR3 has 15 residues. Trimming pared 0 bases from V and 8 bases from J, leaving 17 bases between.

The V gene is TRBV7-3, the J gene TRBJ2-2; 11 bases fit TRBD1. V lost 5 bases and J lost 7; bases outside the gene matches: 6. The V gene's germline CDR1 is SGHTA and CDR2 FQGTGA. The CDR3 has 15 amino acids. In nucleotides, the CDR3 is TGTGCCAGCAGCAAGCCGGGACAGGGGGTCGGGGAGCTGTTTTTT. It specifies CASSKPGQGVGELFF.

CDR3 sequence (DNA): TGCGCCAGTCCCGGGACATCGAAAACCTGCGAGCAGTACTTC. Translating gives CASPGTSKTCEQYF. The chain recombines TRBV5-1 with TRBJ2-7; D may be TRBD1 (6 bases). CDR1 SGHRS and CDR2 YFSETQ come from the germline V gene. The CDR3 has 14 amino acids. V gave up 8 bases and J gave up 6 bases, with 21 bases separating them.

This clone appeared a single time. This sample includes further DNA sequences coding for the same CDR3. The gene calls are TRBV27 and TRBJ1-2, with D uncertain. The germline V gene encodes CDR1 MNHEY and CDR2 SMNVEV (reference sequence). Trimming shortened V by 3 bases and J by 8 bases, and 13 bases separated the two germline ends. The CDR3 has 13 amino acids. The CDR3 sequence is CASSLGGVGGYTF. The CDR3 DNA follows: TGTGCCAGCAGTTTGGGAGGAGTGGGAGGCTACACCTTC.

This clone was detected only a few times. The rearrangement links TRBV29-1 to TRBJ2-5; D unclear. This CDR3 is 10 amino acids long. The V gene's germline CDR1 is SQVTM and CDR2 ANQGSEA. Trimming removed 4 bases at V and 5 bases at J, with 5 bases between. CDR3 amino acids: CSVVIETQYF. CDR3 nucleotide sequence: TGCAGCGTTGTTATTGAGACCCAGTACTTC.

CDR3 coding DNA: TGTGCCAGCAAGCCCAATGAGCAGTTCTTC. Protein: CASKPNEQFF. The chain joins TRBV7-9 to TRBJ2-1; D call uncertain. In germline, CDR1 is SEHNR, CDR2 FQNEAQ (reference sequence). Trimming pared 7 bases from V and 6 bases from J, leaving 4 bases between. The CDR3 is made up of 10 amino acids.

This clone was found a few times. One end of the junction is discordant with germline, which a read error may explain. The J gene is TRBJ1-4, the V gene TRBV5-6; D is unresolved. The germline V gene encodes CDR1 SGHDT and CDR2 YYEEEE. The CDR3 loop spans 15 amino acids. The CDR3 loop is CASTLGQERGEKLFF. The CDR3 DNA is TGTGCCAGCACCTTGGGCCAGGAACGGGGTGAAAAACTGTTTTTT.

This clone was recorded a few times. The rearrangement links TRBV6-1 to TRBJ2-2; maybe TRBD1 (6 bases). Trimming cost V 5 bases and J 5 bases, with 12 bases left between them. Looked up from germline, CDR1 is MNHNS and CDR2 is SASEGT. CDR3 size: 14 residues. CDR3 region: CASSSNRVTGELFF. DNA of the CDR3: TGTGCCAGCAGTTCGAACAGGGTTACCGGGGAGCTGTTTTTT.

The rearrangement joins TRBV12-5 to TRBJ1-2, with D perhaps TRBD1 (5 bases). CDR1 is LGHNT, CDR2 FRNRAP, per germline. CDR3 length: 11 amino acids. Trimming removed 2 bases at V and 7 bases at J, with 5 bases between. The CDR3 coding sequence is TGTGCTAGTGGTTTGAGGGGTGGCTACACCTTC. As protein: CASGLRGGYTF.

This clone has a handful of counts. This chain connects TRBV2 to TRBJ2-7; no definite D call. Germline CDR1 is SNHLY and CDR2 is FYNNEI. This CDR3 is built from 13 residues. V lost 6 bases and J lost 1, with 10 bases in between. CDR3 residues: CASRQPESYEQYF. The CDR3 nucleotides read TGTGCCAGCAGGCAGCCAGAATCCTACGAGCAGTACTTC.

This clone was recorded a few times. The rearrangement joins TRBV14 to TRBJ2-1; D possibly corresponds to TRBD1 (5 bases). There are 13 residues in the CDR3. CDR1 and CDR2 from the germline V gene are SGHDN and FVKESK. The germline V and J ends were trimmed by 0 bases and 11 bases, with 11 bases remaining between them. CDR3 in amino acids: CASSQDRGPKQFF. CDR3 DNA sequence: TGTGCCAGCAGCCAAGATAGGGGCCCCAAGCAGTTCTTC.

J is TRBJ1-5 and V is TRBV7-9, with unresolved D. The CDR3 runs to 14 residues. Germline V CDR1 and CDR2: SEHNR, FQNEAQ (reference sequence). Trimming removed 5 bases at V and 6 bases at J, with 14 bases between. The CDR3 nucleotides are TGTGCCAGCAGCGGGGAAAGTGATCCTCAGCCCCAGCATTTT. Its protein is CASSGESDPQPQHF.

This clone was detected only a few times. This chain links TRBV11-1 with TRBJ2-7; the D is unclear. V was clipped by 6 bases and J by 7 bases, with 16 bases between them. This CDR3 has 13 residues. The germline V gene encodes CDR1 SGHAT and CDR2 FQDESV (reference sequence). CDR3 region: CASSSDIRGEQYF. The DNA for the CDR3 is TGTGCCAGCAGTTCAGACATTCGTGGAGAGCAGTACTTC.